These 5 T cell receptor beta chains share one sample of origin, sequenced in a study of blood T cell repertoires in COVID-19. TCRdb keeps only in-frame clones here, not all; method: immunoSEQ multiplex PCR. Here the sample spans about 250,000 clones, more than 70% being singletons. The sequencing sample was made of peripheral blood. The receptors stem from a woman over 75 with COVID-19, enrolled during active disease.

This rearrangement joins TRBV6-1 to TRBJ1-2, with a possible D match to TRBD1 (6 bases). Germline assignment: CDR1 MNHNS and CDR2 SASEGT. Trimming cost V 4 bases and J 5 bases, with 14 bases left between them. The CDR3 is made up of 14 amino acids. The CDR3 DNA reads TGTGCCAGCAGTGCTCGGACAGAAATTTATGGCTACACCTTC. It translates to CASSARTEIYGYTF.

The gene calls are TRBV28 and TRBJ1-2, with 7 nucleotides matching TRBD1. CDR1 and CDR2 from the germline V gene are MDHEN and SYDVKM. CDR3 length equals 13 residues. Losses at the gene ends were 5 bases for V and 13 bases for J; bases not matched to a gene: 13. The CDR3 DNA follows: TGTGCCAGCAGTACGAATCAGGGGGTGCGTGGCACCTTC. Translation: CASSTNQGVRGTF.

This clone was counted between two and nine times. CDR3 DNA: TGTGCCAGTTGGACAGGGCTTAATAATTCACCCCTCCACTTT. Translation: CASWTGLNNSPLHF. V usage is TRBV25-1 and J usage is TRBJ1-6, with 8 bases matching TRBD1. Germline assignment: CDR1 MGHDK and CDR2 SYGVNS. This CDR3 is 14 amino acids long. V was pared by 9 bases and J by 5 bases, with 6 bases of the junction left unmatched.

In regard to this clone: Distinct nucleotide sequences in the sample also encode this CDR3. The rearrangement links TRBV5-1 to TRBJ1-3; D gene unclear. CDR1 and CDR2 (germline): SGHRS, YFSETQ. This CDR3 contains 14 residues. Trimming took 0 bases from V and 4 from J, leaving 8 bases between them. CDR3 residues: CASSLGTGGNTIYF. For the CDR3, the DNA is TGCGCCAGCAGCTTGGGCACGGGGGGAAACACCATATATTTT.

The V gene is TRBV10-3, the J gene TRBJ2-1, with 11 bases identical to TRBD1. The CDR3 covers 15 residues. CDR1 ENHRY and CDR2 SYGVKD come from the germline V gene. Trimming took 4 bases from V and 4 from J; bases not matched to a gene: 3. The CDR3 reads CAISAGTGGYNEQFF. In nucleotides, the CDR3 is TGTGCCATCAGTGCAGGGACAGGGGGTTACAATGAGCAGTTCTTC.